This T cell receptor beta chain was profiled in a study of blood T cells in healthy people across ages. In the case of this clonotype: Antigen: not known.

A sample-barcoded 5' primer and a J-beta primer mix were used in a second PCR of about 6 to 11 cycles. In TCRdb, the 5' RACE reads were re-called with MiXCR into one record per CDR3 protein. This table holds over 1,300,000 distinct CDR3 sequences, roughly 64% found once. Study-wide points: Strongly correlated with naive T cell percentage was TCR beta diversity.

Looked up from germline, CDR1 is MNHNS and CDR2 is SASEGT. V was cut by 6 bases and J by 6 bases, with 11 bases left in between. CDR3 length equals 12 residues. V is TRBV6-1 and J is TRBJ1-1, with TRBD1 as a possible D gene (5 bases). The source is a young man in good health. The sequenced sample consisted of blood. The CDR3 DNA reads TGTGCCAGCAGGGGACGGGCCGCTGAAGCTTTCTTT. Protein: CASRGRAAEAFF.